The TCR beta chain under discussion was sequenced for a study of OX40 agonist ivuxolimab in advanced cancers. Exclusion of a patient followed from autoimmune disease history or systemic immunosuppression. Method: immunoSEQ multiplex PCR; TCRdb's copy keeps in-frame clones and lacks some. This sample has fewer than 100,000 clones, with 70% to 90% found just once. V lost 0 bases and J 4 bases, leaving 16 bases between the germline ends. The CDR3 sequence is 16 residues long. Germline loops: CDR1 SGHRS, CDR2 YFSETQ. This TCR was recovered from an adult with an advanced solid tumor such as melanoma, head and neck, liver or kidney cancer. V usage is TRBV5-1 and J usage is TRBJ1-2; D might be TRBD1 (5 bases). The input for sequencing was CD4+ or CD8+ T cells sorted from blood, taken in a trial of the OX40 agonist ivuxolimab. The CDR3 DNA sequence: TGCGCCAGCAGCTTGGTTGTGGCAGGGAACCCCTATGGCTACACCTTC. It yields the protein CASSLVVAGNPYGYTF.